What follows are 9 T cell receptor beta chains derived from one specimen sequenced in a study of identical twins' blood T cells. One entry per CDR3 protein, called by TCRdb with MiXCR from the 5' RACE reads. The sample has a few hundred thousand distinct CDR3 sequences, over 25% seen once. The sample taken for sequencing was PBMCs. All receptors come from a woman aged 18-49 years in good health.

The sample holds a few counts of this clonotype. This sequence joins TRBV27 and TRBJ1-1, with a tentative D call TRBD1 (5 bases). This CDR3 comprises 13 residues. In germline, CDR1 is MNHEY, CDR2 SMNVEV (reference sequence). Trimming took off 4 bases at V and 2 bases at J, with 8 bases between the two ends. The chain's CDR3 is CASSSGINTEAFF. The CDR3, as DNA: TGTGCCAGCAGTTCAGGGATTAACACTGAAGCTTTCTTT.

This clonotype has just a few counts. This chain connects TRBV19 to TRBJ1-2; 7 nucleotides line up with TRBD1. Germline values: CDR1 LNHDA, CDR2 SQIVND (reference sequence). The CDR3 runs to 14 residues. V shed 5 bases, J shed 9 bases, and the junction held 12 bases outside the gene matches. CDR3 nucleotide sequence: TGTGCCAGTAGTTCCGGACAGGCCCAAAAGAGCTACACCTTC. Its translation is CASSSGQAQKSYTF.

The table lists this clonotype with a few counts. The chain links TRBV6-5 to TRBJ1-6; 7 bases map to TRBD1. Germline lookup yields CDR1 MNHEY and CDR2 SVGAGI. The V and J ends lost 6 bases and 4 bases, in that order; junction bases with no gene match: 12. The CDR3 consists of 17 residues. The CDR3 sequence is CASSSKTGQQYNSPLHF. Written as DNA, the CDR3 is TGTGCCAGCAGCTCGAAGACAGGGCAACAATATAATTCACCCCTCCACTTT.

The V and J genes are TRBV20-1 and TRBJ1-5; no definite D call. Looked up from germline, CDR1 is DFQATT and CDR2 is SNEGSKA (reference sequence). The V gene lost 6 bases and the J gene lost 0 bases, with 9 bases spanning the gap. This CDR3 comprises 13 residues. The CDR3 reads CSALAGSNQPQHF. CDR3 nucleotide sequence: TGCAGTGCCCTTGCGGGTAGCAATCAGCCCCAGCATTTT.

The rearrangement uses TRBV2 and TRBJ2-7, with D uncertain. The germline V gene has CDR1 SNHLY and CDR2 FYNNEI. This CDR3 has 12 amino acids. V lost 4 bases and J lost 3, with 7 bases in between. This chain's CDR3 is CASSVLDYEQYF. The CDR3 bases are TGTGCCAGCAGTGTATTGGACTACGAGCAGTACTTC.

The CDR3 sequence: CAGIRSSGDAYNEQFF. DNA for the CDR3: TGTGCCGGCATCAGATCCTCCGGGGACGCCTACAATGAGCAGTTCTTC. V and J are TRBV11-2 and TRBJ2-1; either TRBD1 or TRBD2 may fit D (5 bases each). The V gene lost 11 bases and the J gene lost 2 bases, with 22 bases spanning the gap. The CDR3 totals 16 residues. Germline V gene sequence: CDR1 SGHAT, CDR2 FQNNGV.

The CDR3 region is CASSLFQTGTDTQYF. In DNA, the CDR3 is TGTGCCAGCAGCTTGTTCCAGACTGGCACAGATACGCAGTATTTT. The genes are TRBV11-2 and TRBJ2-3; unclear D gene. This CDR3 region has 15 residues. Trimming took off 3 bases at V and 1 base at J, with 11 bases between the two ends. CDR1 SGHAT and CDR2 FQNNGV come from the germline V gene.

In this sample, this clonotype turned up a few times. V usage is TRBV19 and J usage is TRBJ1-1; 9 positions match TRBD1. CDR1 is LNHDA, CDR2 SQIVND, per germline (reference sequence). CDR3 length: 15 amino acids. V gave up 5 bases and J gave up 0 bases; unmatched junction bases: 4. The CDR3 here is CASSDGQGMNTEAFF. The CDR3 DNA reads TGTGCCAGTAGTGACGGACAGGGGATGAACACTGAAGCTTTCTTT.

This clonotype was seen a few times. CDR3 DNA: TGTGCCAGCAGAAGGGCCTTGAACACTGAAGCTTTCTTT. This codes for CASRRALNTEAFF. The chain joins TRBV7-9 to TRBJ1-1; D gene unclear. Trimming removed 6 bases at V and 0 bases at J, with 8 bases between. CDR1 SEHNR and CDR2 FQNEAQ come from the germline V gene (reference sequence). The CDR3 runs to 13 residues. Variable domain in full (rest from reference TRBV7-9 and TRBJ1-1): DTGVSQNPRHKITKRGQNVTFRCDPISEHNRLYWYRQTLGQGPEFLTYFQNEAQLEKSRLLSDRFSAERPKGSFSTLEIQRTEQGDSAMYLCASRRALNTEAFFGQGTRLTVV.